This TCR beta chain comes out of a study of T cell repertoires in cytomegalovirus infection. The germline CDR1 and CDR2 sequences are MDHEN and SYDVKM. J lost 8 bases, V lost 6 bases, and 13 bases had no gene match. The length of the CDR3 is 17 residues. TCRdb reprocessed the reads with MiXCR, giving one entry per CDR3 protein. The repertoire holds around 740,000 distinct CDR3 sequences, about 40% seen once, with roughly 2.8% in the top ten. In its sample, this clonotype was seen a few times. The TCR sequence derives from a human donor in good health (CMV status not recorded). Some clones in this sample may be carry-over from other donors' samples. Sequenced: PBMCs. This chain uses TRBV28 with TRBJ1-6, with 10 bases identical to TRBD1. CDR3 residues: CASSSLPWGTGDSPLHF. The CDR3, as DNA: TGTGCCAGCAGCTCACTCCCATGGGGGACAGGGGATTCACCCCTCCACTTT.